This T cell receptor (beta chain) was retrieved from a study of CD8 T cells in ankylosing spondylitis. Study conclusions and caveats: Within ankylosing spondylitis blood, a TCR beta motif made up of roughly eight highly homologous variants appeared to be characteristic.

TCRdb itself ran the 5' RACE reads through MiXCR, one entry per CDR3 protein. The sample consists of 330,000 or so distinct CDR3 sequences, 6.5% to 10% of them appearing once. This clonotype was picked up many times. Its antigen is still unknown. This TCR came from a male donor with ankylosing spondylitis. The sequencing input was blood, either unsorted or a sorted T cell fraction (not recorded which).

The CDR3 DNA follows: TGTGCCAGCAGCGCCAGTATTGGGCTCGGAGAAGAGTCCTACGAGCAGTACTTC. Amino acid sequence: CASSASIGLGEESYEQYF. The V call is TRBV9, the J call TRBJ2-7; no definite D call. The germline gives CDR1 SGDLS, CDR2 YYNGEE. V shed 3 bases and J shed 1 base, with 23 bases lying between them. CDR3 length equals 18 residues.